This TCR beta chain was retrieved from a study of blood T cell repertoires in COVID-19. On the study more broadly: Donors in the United States, Italy and Spain gave samples during acute or convalescent COVID-19.

V shed 9 bases, J shed 9 bases, and the junction held 7 bases outside the gene matches. The CDR3 totals 13 residues. CDR1 is MNHEY, CDR2 SMNVEV, per germline (reference sequence). Clones were read by immunoSEQ multiplex PCR, and TCRdb kept only the in-frame ones, dropping some. The table shows about 300,000 clones, with 85% to 90% occurring only once. This clone was counted a few times. The Seattle patients joined while their infection was active and were tracked longitudinally afterward. Sequenced: peripheral blood. The rearrangement joins TRBV27 to TRBJ1-6; TRBD1 matches at 8 bases. The receptor was derived from a woman in her twenties or thirties with COVID-19, enrolled during active disease. In DNA, the CDR3 is TGTGCCAGTGGGACAGGCGGGGGTTCACCCCTCCACTTT. It codes for CASGTGGGSPLHF.